The TCR beta chain described here comes from a study of blood T cell repertoires in COVID-19. Study at large: The analysed material was cDNA or gDNA that came from T cells, B-cell-depleted T cells, or PBMCs.

Per the authors' pipeline: The authors estimated nucleated cell counts from reference gene primer amplification. Measured with immunoSEQ multiplex PCR; TCRdb has only the in-frame clones, and not every one. The DNA gave D and trimming, while V, J and clone size come from that table. The sample lists under 200,000 clones, more than 75% occurring once. Germline lookup yields CDR1 KGHSH and CDR2 LQKENI. The CDR3 loop spans 16 amino acids. Unmatched junction bases numbered 9, after V lost 4 bases and J lost 1 base. The sequencing sample was made of peripheral blood. The clonotype was recovered from an older man with acute or convalescent COVID-19. The genes are TRBV18 and TRBJ1-2; 7 positions agree with TRBD1. The CDR3 loop reads CASSRQGPSHNYGYTF. In DNA, the CDR3 is TGTGCCAGCTCACGACAGGGACCTTCGCATAACTATGGCTACACCTTC.